One and the same sample provided the 22 T cell receptor beta chains below, sequenced in a study of CD8+CD57+ T cells in acquired aplastic anemia. Genomic DNA provided the template from which TCR beta VDJ and CDR3 profiles were obtained. TCRdb ran MiXCR on the reads and lists one entry per CDR3 protein. The sample shows hundreds of thousands of distinct CDR3 sequences, approximately 82% of them seen only once. Individuals selected for sequencing had exhibited CD8+CD57+ cell expansion on flow cytometry. The specimen sequenced was sorted CD4+, CD8+, or CD8+CD57+ T cells (not recorded which) from PBMCs. The receptors here all came from a human donor with aplastic anemia.

The CDR3: CASSPDSADTQDIQYF. In nucleotides, the CDR3 is TGTGCCAGCAGCCCAGACAGCGCAGATACGCAAGATATTCAGTATTTT. The chain has TRBV7-7 and TRBJ2-3; weak D call: TRBD1 (5 bases). This CDR3 comprises 16 residues. Germline values: CDR1 SSHAT, CDR2 FNYEAQ (reference sequence). V was pared by 5 bases and J by 12 bases, with 27 bases between.

This chain uses TRBV5-1 with TRBJ2-3, with no clear D. The V end lost 0 bases, the J end lost 5 bases, and 1 base lay between the germline ends. Germline V gene data show CDR1 as SGHRS and CDR2 as YFSETQ. CDR3 length: 11 residues. The CDR3 sequence: CASSLEDTQYF. DNA for the CDR3: TGCGCCAGCAGCTTGGAAGATACGCAGTATTTT.

This clonotype occurred a few times. The chain joins TRBV7-2 to TRBJ1-2, with 10 bases fitting TRBD1. V dropped 4 bases and J dropped 2; count of bases not matched to a gene: 7. The CDR3 extends over 16 amino acids. Germline V gene data show CDR1 as SGHTA and CDR2 as FQGNSA. The CDR3 region has the DNA TGTGCCAGCAGCTCTGGGACAGGGGCTCCAAACTATGGCTACACCTTC. Translating gives CASSSGTGAPNYGYTF.

The chain joins TRBV20-1 to TRBJ1-2; D gene unclear. Germline assignment: CDR1 DFQATT and CDR2 SNEGSKA (reference sequence). The CDR3 contains 15 residues. V lost 3 bases and J 3 bases, leaving 17 bases between the germline ends. CDR3 sequence: CSASKALSNHYGYTF. The CDR3 nucleotides read TGCAGTGCTAGTAAGGCCCTTAGCAATCACTATGGCTACACCTTC.

Comments on this clonotype: One end of the junction fails to match germline, which may point to a read error. The chain recombines TRBV7-8 with TRBJ2-3; tentatively, D is TRBD1 or TRBD2 (6 bases each). The CDR3 is 13 residues long. Germline CDR1 and CDR2: SGHVS and FQNEAQ. The CDR3 coding sequence is TGTGCCAGCGGGGTCGGGGGCACCGACACCTATGATTTT. Amino acids: CASGVGGTDTYDF.

CDR3 loop: CASSVGEQDQPQHF. The CDR3 DNA is TGTGCCAGCAGCGTAGGGGAGCAAGATCAGCCCCAGCATTTT. This chain connects TRBV11-3 to TRBJ1-5; maybe TRBD1 (5 bases). This CDR3 region has 14 residues. The V end lost 5 bases, the J end lost 5 bases, and 13 bases lay between the germline ends. Germline V lookup: CDR1 SGHNT, CDR2 YENEEA.

This clonotype was seen more than once but under ten times. V is TRBV5-6 and J is TRBJ2-7; 7 bases fit TRBD1. The CDR3 has 18 amino acids. Germline V gives CDR1 SGHDT, CDR2 YYEEEE. J lost 1 base, V lost 1 base, and 14 bases had no gene match. Written as DNA, the CDR3 is TGTGCCAGCAGCTTGCATGCGGACGGGACAGCCCTTTCCTACGAGCAGTACGTC. It codes for CASSLHADGTALSYEQYV.

In the case of this clonotype: The limits of the CDR3 on the DNA are not certain, so only TCRdb's listed CDR3 is given. V and J are TRBV9 and TRBJ1-2. Germline CDR1 reads SGDLS; CDR2 reads YYNGEE. Including both end residues, the CDR3 is 16 amino acids long. This chain's CDR3 is CASGVDGNNQYFGYTF.

This clonotype was seen more than once but under ten times. This chain uses TRBV24-1 with TRBJ1-5, with unresolved D. Trimming stripped 5 bases from V and 1 base from J, with 5 bases between. Germline V gives CDR1 KGHDR, CDR2 SFDVKD. CDR3 length: 13 amino acids. CDR3 nucleotides: TGTGCCACCAGTGTGGGGAGCAATCAGCCCCAGCATTTT. Its translation: CATSVGSNQPQHF.

The J gene is TRBJ2-6, the V gene TRBV7-8; D is unresolved. V lost 0 bases to trimming and J lost 14 bases, with 20 bases between them. There are 16 residues in the CDR3. Germline lookup yields CDR1 SGHVS and CDR2 FQNEAQ. The CDR3 region is CASSLAGSSDTHFLTF. The CDR3 DNA reads as TGTGCCAGCAGCTTAGCGGGTAGCTCCGATACCCACTTCCTGACTTTC.

In this sample, this clonotype turned up once. Since no conserved phenylalanine or tryptophan closes the CDR3, a read error is the likely cause. The DNA is left out, because the CDR3 cannot be placed on it with certainty; the CDR3 is given as TCRdb lists it. The V call is TRBV24-1, the J call TRBJ1-4; whether TRBD1, the table's D call, matches the DNA was not checked. The CDR3 is made up of 17 amino acids, end residues included. In germline, CDR1 is KGHDR, CDR2 SFDVKD. CDR3 region: CATSDLPGGPTNSTSGR.

This sequence joins TRBV7-2 and TRBJ1-1; D not resolved. CDR3 size: 15 residues. Germline CDR1 SGHTA, CDR2 FQGNSA. The V and J ends lost 2 bases and 13 bases respectively, with 23 bases between them. In DNA form, the CDR3 reads TGTGCCAGCAGCTTAACACTGACCGCCGACTATGAATATTTCTTT. Its translation: CASSLTLTADYEYFF. The variable domain in full, with the rest retrieved from reference TRBV7-2 and TRBJ1-1, is GAGVSQSPSNKVTEKGKDVELRCDPISGHTALYWYRQSLGQGLEFLIYFQGNSAPDKSGLPSDRFSAERTGGSVSTLTIQRTQQEDSAVYLCASSLTLTADYEYFFGQGTRLTVV.

This clonotype was counted once. This CDR3 is missing its conserved last phenylalanine or tryptophan, likely due to a read error. Because the CDR3's place on the DNA is in doubt, the DNA is left out and the CDR3 is given as listed by TCRdb. V is TRBV9 and J is TRBJ2-1. The germline CDR1 and CDR2 sequences are SGDLS and YYNGEE. The CDR3 spans 13 residues, counting both ends. CDR3 loop: CASGGAGNIEHFV.

V gene TRBV12-3 or TRBV12-4 combines with J gene TRBJ2-1; D uncertain. V lost 6 bases and J 5 bases, leaving 8 bases between the germline ends. The CDR3 contains 12 residues. CDR3: CASRCGHNEQFF. Written as DNA, the CDR3 is TGTGCCAGCAGGTGTGGTCACAATGAGCAGTTCTTC.

A word on this clonotype: Since the CDR3 does not end with the conserved phenylalanine or tryptophan, this likely comes from a read error. No DNA is shown, since the ends of the CDR3 on it are uncertain; the CDR3 is the one TCRdb lists. V and J are TRBV7-8 and TRBJ2-3; the table's D call, TRBD2, was not checked against the DNA. Germline assignment: CDR1 SGHVS and CDR2 FQNEAQ. 13 amino acids form the CDR3, both terminal residues included. This chain's CDR3 is CASGLGGSPATQY.

Comment on this clonotype: Sequence at one end of the junction differs from germline and may be a read error. This sequence joins TRBV7-2 and TRBJ2-3, with a weak D call TRBD1 (5 bases). The CDR3 runs to 14 residues. Germline CDR1 reads SGHTA; CDR2 reads FQGNSA. In DNA form, the CDR3 reads TGTGCCAGCAGTTACGACAGTCAATATGGCTACACCTTCTTT. Its translation is CASSYDSQYGYTFF.

Comment on this clonotype: The CDR3 ends on some other residue instead of the conserved phenylalanine or tryptophan, so this is likely a read error. It is unclear where the CDR3 begins or ends on the DNA, so no DNA is shown, and the CDR3 is as TCRdb lists it. The chain joins TRBV7-3 to TRBJ2-3; the table's D gene call, TRBD1, was not cross checked with the DNA. Germline V gene data show CDR1 as SGHTA and CDR2 as FQGTGA. The CDR3 extends over 13 residues, inclusive of both ends. CDR3 sequence: CASSDGGGATVLT.

Concerning this clonotype: The junction departs from germline at one end; a sequencing error may be responsible. J is TRBJ1-1 and V is TRBV7-9; D is perhaps TRBD1 (5 bases). This CDR3 has 15 amino acids. Per germline, CDR1 SEHNR and CDR2 FQNEAQ (reference sequence). DNA for the CDR3: TGTGCCAGCAGCGCCGGGGGGGGGGAGCACACTGAAGCGTTCTTT. Protein sequence: CASSAGGGEHTEAFF.

The genes are TRBV2 and TRBJ1-2, with unresolved D. The CDR3 totals 13 residues. Trimming cost V 8 bases and J 8 bases, with 18 bases left between them. Germline V gives CDR1 SNHLY, CDR2 FYNNEI. The CDR3 sequence is CASSGGREVGYTF. In DNA form, the CDR3 reads TGTGCCAGCTCAGGAGGGAGGGAAGTAGGCTACACCTTC.

Notes on this clonotype: The junction differs from germline at one of its ends, possibly a read error. The gene calls are TRBV10-3 and TRBJ2-7; no reliable D call. The CDR3 totals 14 residues. Looked up from germline, CDR1 is ENHRY and CDR2 is SYGVKD. CDR3 region: CASSPVTGDSALHF. The CDR3 bases are TGTGCCAGCAGCCCCGTGACGGGTGATTCAGCCCTCCACTTC.

Comments on this clonotype: Likely a read error: the CDR3 ends without its conserved phenylalanine or tryptophan. The limits of the CDR3 on the DNA are not certain, so only TCRdb's listed CDR3 is given. The genes are TRBV7-9 and TRBJ2-3. The CDR3 is 13 amino acids in total, end residues counted. Germline V gives CDR1 SEHNR, CDR2 FQNEAQ (reference sequence). The CDR3 loop reads CASSFQVGERQVG.

The chain couples TRBV20-1 to TRBJ1-2; D gene unclear. This CDR3 has 13 amino acids. Germline CDR1 is DFQATT and CDR2 is SNEGSKA (reference sequence). Trimming shortened V by 0 bases and J by 4 bases, and 9 bases separated the two germline ends. CDR3 sequence (DNA): TGCAGTGCTAGAGAGACCCGGACCTATGGCTACACCTTC. Protein: CSARETRTYGYTF.